Below are 22 T cell receptor beta chains sequenced from a single sample in a study of T cells in Graves' hyperthyroidism and ophthalmopathy. Regions amplified from RNA transcripts were the TCR beta CDR3 regions. HTBI primers were the set used in a first-round RT-PCR of the TCR CDR3. TCRdb passed the multiplex PCR reads through MiXCR, listing each CDR3 protein once. The table records 500,000 to 650,000 distinct CDR3 sequences, roughly 17% of them present only once. Sequences were obtained from blood. Source of these receptors: a woman between 18 and 29 years old with Graves' ophthalmopathy.

Note on this clonotype: Germline is not matched at one junction end, which may reflect a read error. This chain links TRBV24-1 with TRBJ1-5; a possible D gene is TRBD1 (6 bases). In germline, CDR1 is KGHDR, CDR2 SFDVKD. The CDR3 length is 15 residues. CDR3: CASSLGGESNQPQHF. CDR3 in DNA: TGTGCCAGCAGTTTAGGGGGGGAAAGCAATCAGCCCCAGCATTTT.

About this clonotype itself: A much larger clone is a single base away; this may be a read error. This chain joins TRBV9 and TRBJ2-1; 8 bases map to TRBD2. The DNA end is more similar to TRBJ2-7, so the J call may be wrong. Germline loops: CDR1 SGDLS, CDR2 YYNGEE. The CDR3 runs 15 residues. CDR3 DNA sequence: TGTGCCAGCAGCGCTAGCGGGCCCTCCTACAATGAGCAGTACTTC. This sequence encodes CASSASGPSYNEQYF.

With regard to this clonotype: A much more abundant neighbour one base away suggests this may be a read error. The chain uses TRBV7-8 and TRBJ2-7; D is unclear. Germline-derived CDR1 and CDR2 are SGHVS and FQNEAQ. This CDR3 comprises 15 residues. Trimming shortened V by 5 bases and J by 2 bases, and 16 bases separated the two germline ends. CDR3 residues: CASSTRRGRTYEQYF. CDR3 sequence (DNA): TGTGCCAGCAGCACCAGACGAGGACGGACCTACGAGCAGTACTTC.

The rearrangement links TRBV6-1 to TRBJ2-7; TRBD2 matches 7 bases. The junction had 10 bases not matched to a gene; V was cut back by 10 bases and J by 7 bases. Germline V lookup: CDR1 MNHNS, CDR2 SASEGT. The CDR3 is 12 residues long. CDR3 region: CATSGGIWEQYF. In nucleotides, the CDR3 is TGTGCCACGTCCGGGGGGATTTGGGAGCAGTACTTC.

V gene TRBV6-1 combines with J gene TRBJ1-2, with TRBD1 as a possible D gene (5 bases). Between the trimmed V and J ends, which lost 5 bases and 4 bases, there was a span of 14 bases. The CDR3 totals 14 residues. Germline V gene data show CDR1 as MNHNS and CDR2 as SASEGT. CDR3 in amino acids: CASSRREGSYGYTF. For the CDR3, the DNA is TGTGCCAGCAGTCGTAGGGAGGGGAGCTATGGCTACACCTTC.

This sequence joins TRBV5-1 and TRBJ1-6; perhaps TRBD1 as D (6 bases). CDR3 length: 17 amino acids. Trimming took 4 bases from V and 0 from J, leaving 14 bases between them. Germline V lookup: CDR1 SGHRS, CDR2 YFSETQ. The CDR3 is CASSGTGQYSYNSPLHF. CDR3 nucleotides: TGCGCCAGCAGCGGCACAGGACAGTACTCCTATAATTCACCCCTCCACTTT.

There are a few counts of this clonotype. The chain joins TRBV19 to TRBJ1-2; TRBD1 matches 8 bases. CDR3 size: 12 residues. Losses at the gene ends were 9 bases for V and 5 bases for J; bases not matched to a gene: 5. Germline assignment: CDR1 LNHDA and CDR2 SQIVND (reference sequence). CDR3 region: CASHRGEYGYTF. The CDR3 DNA follows: TGTGCCAGCCACAGGGGGGAATATGGCTACACCTTC.

Ten or more counts support this clonotype. The chain is built from TRBV30 and TRBJ2-2; D perhaps matches TRBD2 (5 bases). The CDR3 totals 10 residues. V was trimmed by 5 bases and J by 7 bases, leaving 5 bases between them. Germline CDR1 reads GTSNPN; CDR2 reads SVGIG (reference sequence). CDR3 sequence (DNA): TGTGCCTGGGGACTCGGGGAGCTGTTTTTT. This encodes CAWGLGELFF.

The chain combines TRBV6-1 with TRBJ2-2; 13 positions agree with TRBD2. The trim removed 6 bases at V and 5 bases at J, leaving 3 bases unmatched. The CDR3 runs 15 residues. The germline CDR1 and CDR2 sequences are MNHNS and SASEGT. For the CDR3, the DNA is TGTGCCAGCAGAGGACTAGCGGGAGAAACCGGGGAGCTGTTTTTT. Translation: CASRGLAGETGELFF.

The chain recombines TRBV30 with TRBJ1-5; D might be TRBD1 (6 bases). Deletions cut 3 bases from V and 4 bases from J, with 31 bases between. Germline V CDR1 and CDR2: GTSNPN, SVGIG (reference sequence). This CDR3 comprises 20 residues. The DNA for the CDR3 is TGTGCCTGGAGCGCTAGTAGGACCTCCGGGGGGCGAGGAAAAAATCAGCCCCAGCATTTT. Its protein is CAWSASRTSGGRGKNQPQHF.

In its sample, this clonotype was seen a few times. V gene TRBV6-1 combines with J gene TRBJ1-6; a weak D match, TRBD1 (6 bases). V was trimmed by 3 bases and J by 6 bases, leaving 12 bases between them. The germline V gene has CDR1 MNHNS and CDR2 SASEGT. The CDR3 covers 15 residues. The CDR3 spells CASSEGQPINSPLHF. In nucleotides, the CDR3 is TGTGCCAGCAGTGAGGGACAACCGATTAATTCACCCCTCCACTTT.

This clonotype was picked up many times. The V and J genes are TRBV12-3 or TRBV12-4 and TRBJ2-1; D is perhaps TRBD1 (5 bases). The CDR3 contains 14 residues. Trimming took 4 bases from V and 8 from J, leaving 15 bases between them. The CDR3 nucleotides are TGTGCCAGCAGTTATAGATTAGGGGAAGATGAGCAGTTCTTC. It yields the protein CASSYRLGEDEQFF.

The chain joins TRBV7-8 to TRBJ2-1; perhaps TRBD2 as D (6 bases). Trimming stripped 3 bases from V and 9 bases from J, with 12 bases between. The CDR3 covers 13 residues. Germline CDR1 and CDR2: SGHVS and FQNEAQ. The DNA for the CDR3 is TGTGCCAGCAGCTTGAGCGCGGGGCCTGAGCAGTTCTTC. Its protein is CASSLSAGPEQFF.

This clonotype came up many times. CDR3 residues: CSAPRALANTEAFF. The DNA for the CDR3 is TGCAGTGCTCCCAGGGCCCTCGCGAACACTGAAGCTTTCTTT. The rearrangement joins TRBV20-1 to TRBJ1-1, with TRBD1 as a possible D gene (5 bases). CDR3 length: 14 residues. The V end was cut by 5 bases, the J end by 1 base, with 14 bases between. CDR1 is DFQATT, CDR2 SNEGSKA, per germline (reference sequence).

This clonotype came up a few times. This chain joins TRBV20-1 and TRBJ2-7, with D tentatively TRBD2 (6 bases). Germline lookup yields CDR1 DFQATT and CDR2 SNEGSKA (reference sequence). V was clipped by 7 bases and J by 1 base, with 14 bases between them. This CDR3 region has 13 residues. The CDR3 nucleotides are TGCAGTGTCTGGGACTCCCCATCCTACGAGCAGTACTTC. It yields the protein CSVWDSPSYEQYF.

This chain connects TRBV14 to TRBJ1-2; unclear D gene. Looked up from germline, CDR1 is SGHDN and CDR2 is FVKESK. The CDR3 runs to 17 residues. Trimming pared 0 bases from V and 4 bases from J, leaving 18 bases between. The CDR3 DNA sequence: TGTGCCAGCAGCCAAGATGTTCGGACGGATGGGTCCTATGGCTACACCTTC. It encodes CASSQDVRTDGSYGYTF.

This clonotype was observed at least ten times. V and J are TRBV7-9 and TRBJ1-1, with D unresolved. The ends were cut back, 5 bases at V and 7 bases at J, with 14 bases in the middle. The CDR3 has 13 residues. Per germline, CDR1 SEHNR and CDR2 FQNEAQ (reference sequence). CDR3 nucleotides: TGTGCCAGCAGCCCAAAGGGAAGATTTGAAGCTTTCTTT. Amino acids: CASSPKGRFEAFF.

As DNA, the CDR3 is TGCGCCAGCAGCCGATTACTAGCGGGGGGATCCTACAATGAGCAGTTCTTC. It translates to CASSRLLAGGSYNEQFF. The rearrangement links TRBV5-1 to TRBJ2-1, with TRBD2 matching over 12 bases. The V gene's germline CDR1 is SGHRS and CDR2 YFSETQ. Germline trimming cut 4 bases from V and 1 base from J; bases unmatched to any gene: 6. The CDR3 has 17 amino acids.

In this sample, this clonotype turned up many times. The chain combines TRBV15 with TRBJ2-1; D not resolved. Germline V gives CDR1 LNHNV, CDR2 YYDKDF (reference sequence). Trimming took off 0 bases at V and 10 bases at J, with 25 bases between the two ends. CDR3 length equals 18 residues. The CDR3 loop is CATSRDSTQYPPNVEQFF. In nucleotides, the CDR3 is TGTGCCACCAGCAGAGATAGTACCCAATACCCCCCCAATGTCGAGCAGTTCTTC.

At least ten counts were recorded for this clonotype. The V gene is TRBV3-1, the J gene TRBJ1-2; D ambiguous. Trimming pared 0 bases from V and 2 bases from J, leaving 7 bases between. This CDR3 has 14 amino acids. Per germline, CDR1 LGHDT and CDR2 YNNKEL (reference sequence). The CDR3 protein is CASSQDGRNYGYTF. CDR3 nucleotide sequence: TGTGCCAGCAGCCAAGATGGCAGGAACTATGGCTACACCTTC. Combining the CDR3 with reference TRBV3-1 and TRBJ1-2 gives the whole variable domain DTAVSQTPKYLVTQMGNDKSIKCEQNLGHDTMYWYKQDSKKFLKIMFSYNNKELIINETVPNRFSPKSPDKAHLNLHINSLELGDSAVYFCASSQDGRNYGYTFGSGTRLTVV.

The chain has TRBV24-1 and TRBJ2-1; 8 bases are shared with TRBD2. V shed 12 bases and J 6 bases; nucleotides not matched to a gene: 9. Germline-derived CDR1 and CDR2 are KGHDR and SFDVKD. The CDR3 is 13 residues long. CDR3 sequence: CAAGSGSLNEQFF. In DNA, the CDR3 is TGTGCCGCAGGAAGCGGGAGTCTCAATGAGCAGTTCTTC.

In its sample, this clonotype was seen many times. The chain couples TRBV30 to TRBJ1-1, with TRBD1 identical over 7 bases. From germline, CDR1 is GTSNPN and CDR2 SVGIG (reference sequence). This CDR3 comprises 12 residues. V lost 2 bases to trimming and J lost 9 bases; unmatched junction nucleotides: 6. The CDR3 nucleotides are TGTGCCTGGAGTACAGGGGCTGGACAAGCTTTCTTT. Its translation is CAWSTGAGQAFF.